The 30 T cell receptor beta chains below come from one sample, sequenced in a study of tumor-infiltrating lymphocytes in primary liver carcinoma. They got blood RNA out of unsorted whole blood and also pulled out germline DNA. The template, roughly 0.45 ug total RNA, yielded TCR beta cDNA made with a constant-region primer. A slightly modified ARM-PCR protocol with three nested multiplex PCR rounds produced these TCR beta libraries. A C-beta reverse primer and TRBV1-TRBV30 forward primers served in each of the first two PCR rounds, at around 10 cycles apiece. TCRdb passed the multiplex PCR reads through MiXCR, listing each CDR3 protein once. Found here are just over 300,000 distinct CDR3 sequences, around three fifths of them singletons; the top ten hold more than 15%. The material sequenced was peripheral blood. These receptor sequences come from a young woman with primary liver carcinoma and hepatitis B virus infection.

In this sample, this clonotype turned up once. One end of the junction does not line up with germline, which may come from a read error. This sequence joins TRBV11-2 and TRBJ2-3; D unresolved. In germline, CDR1 is SGHAT, CDR2 FQNNGV. CDR3 size: 13 residues. CDR3 coding DNA: TGTGCAAGCATCTTGGAGCTTACAGATACGCAGTATTTT. The encoded protein is CASILELTDTQYF.

This clonotype was seen once. The chain couples TRBV7-9 to TRBJ2-3, with 13 bases that match TRBD2. V was clipped by 5 bases and J by 2 bases; unmatched bases: 4. The CDR3 length is 16 residues. Germline CDR1 reads SEHNR; CDR2 reads FQNEAQ (reference sequence). In DNA form, the CDR3 reads TGTGCCAGCAGCGATGGACTAGCGGGAGACACAGATACGCAGTATTTT. Translation: CASSDGLAGDTDTQYF.

As regards this clonotype: Germline and junction disagree at one end, which may indicate a read error. CDR3 nucleotides: TGTGCCAGCAACTTATTGTCCACGCAGTATTTT. Protein: CASNLLSTQYF. The chain joins TRBV11-2 to TRBJ2-3; no firm D call. The germline V gene has CDR1 SGHAT and CDR2 FQNNGV. The CDR3 extends over 11 amino acids.

The chain links TRBV5-5 to TRBJ2-2; tentative D call: TRBD2 (6 bases). Germline CDR1 is SGHKS and CDR2 is YYEKEE (reference sequence). V lost 4 bases and J 1 base, leaving 17 bases between the germline ends. The CDR3 consists of 17 residues. DNA for the CDR3: TGTGCCAGCAGCCATGTTTCATGGCGGGAGAACACCGGGGAGCTGTTTTTT. This codes for CASSHVSWRENTGELFF.

Regarding this clonotype: A much larger clone is a single base away; this may be a read error. V and J are TRBV7-9 and TRBJ2-5; a weak D match, TRBD2 (6 bases). The V gene's germline CDR1 is SEHNR and CDR2 FQNEAQ (reference sequence). This CDR3 spans 13 amino acids. CDR3 in amino acids: CASSSSSAETLYF. In DNA, the CDR3 is TGTGCCAGCAGCTCCTCTAGCGCGGAGACCCTGTACTTC.

In this sample, this clonotype turned up many times. The chain recombines TRBV12-3 or TRBV12-4 with TRBJ1-3, with 7 bases identical to TRBD1. The CDR3 totals 14 residues. V lost 5 bases and J lost 1; bases outside the gene matches: 2. The DNA for the CDR3 is TGTGCCAGCAGTGGGGGACAGTCTGGAAACACCATATATTTT. This codes for CASSGGQSGNTIYF.

Of note for this clonotype: A much larger clone lies a single base off, so this may be a read error. The chain links TRBV12-3 or TRBV12-4 to TRBJ2-5; TRBD2 matches at 7 bases. Unmatched junction bases numbered 13, after V lost 6 bases and J lost 9 bases. This CDR3 is 14 amino acids long. CDR3 residues: CASSMSSGAWAQYF. The CDR3 region has the DNA TGTGCCAGCAGCATGTCTAGCGGAGCCTGGGCCCAGTACTTC.

On this clonotype itself: A read error may be the cause here, since a much bigger clone is one base away. The rearrangement uses TRBV24-1 and TRBJ1-5; a possible D gene is TRBD1 (6 bases). CDR1 KGHDR and CDR2 SFDVKD come from the germline V gene. The CDR3 spans 14 residues. In nucleotides, the CDR3 is TGTGCCACCACCAAAAGGGGGATGAATCAGCCCCGGCATTTT. It encodes CATTKRGMNQPRHF.

The chain employs TRBV19 and TRBJ2-1, with D hard to call. Trimming removed 7 bases from V and 2 bases from J, with 18 bases in between. There are 16 residues in the CDR3. Germline CDR1 is LNHDA and CDR2 is SQIVND (reference sequence). CDR3 region: CASTNGPPGPYNEQFF. In nucleotides, the CDR3 is TGTGCCAGTACCAATGGGCCCCCCGGTCCCTACAATGAGCAGTTCTTC.

V gene TRBV21-1 combines with J gene TRBJ1-2. TRBV21-1 is noted as a pseudogene. The CDR3 loop spans 9 amino acids. The CDR3 sequence is CPQNGGYTF. The CDR3 DNA sequence: TGTCCCCAGAATGGTGGCTACACCTTC.

Concerning this clonotype itself: Without the conserved terminal phenylalanine or tryptophan, this CDR3 likely stems from a read error. CDR3 in amino acids: CASSQERTSSYNEQFL. For the CDR3, the DNA is TGTGCCAGCAGCCAAGAACGGACTAGCTCCTACAATGAGCAGTTCCTC. This chain joins TRBV4-2 and TRBJ2-1; 7 bases map to TRBD2. Germline-derived CDR1 and CDR2 are LGHNA and YNFKEQ. This CDR3 is built from 16 residues. The junction had 2 bases not matched to a gene; V was cut back by 0 bases and J by 0 bases.

As DNA, the CDR3 is TGTGCCAGCAGACACAAGGAGCAGGCAGGCGAAGAGACCCAGTACTTC. This translates into CASRHKEQAGEETQYF. The chain carries TRBV7-9 and TRBJ2-5; D not certain. The CDR3 runs to 16 residues. Germline V gives CDR1 SEHNR, CDR2 FQNEAQ (reference sequence). V lost 6 bases, J lost 3 bases, and 20 bases lay in between.

This clonotype was detected many times. The CDR3, as DNA: TGCAGCGTTGGGCCGGGAGGATCCCCCAATGAGCAGTTCTTC. Translated, it gives CSVGPGGSPNEQFF. The chain links TRBV29-1 to TRBJ2-1, with 7 bases matching TRBD2. Germline CDR1 reads SQVTM; CDR2 reads ANQGSEA. The trim removed 4 bases at V and 6 bases at J, leaving 9 bases unmatched. This CDR3 region has 14 residues.

The chain employs TRBV6-6 and TRBJ2-5; 11 bases match TRBD2. The V gene end was trimmed by 4 bases and the J gene end by 4 bases; junction bases not matched to a gene: 5. Germline CDR1 and CDR2: MNHNY and SVGAGI (reference sequence). This CDR3 has 15 residues. The CDR3 spells CASSSIAGGPETQYF. The CDR3 DNA sequence: TGTGCCAGCAGTTCCATAGCGGGAGGGCCAGAGACCCAGTACTTC.

The gene calls are TRBV9 and TRBJ2-1; D unclear. The CDR3 contains 16 residues. In germline, CDR1 is SGDLS, CDR2 YYNGEE. V was clipped by 3 bases and J by 0 bases, with 13 bases between them. The CDR3 region has the DNA TGTGCCAGCAGCGACCTACCGAACTTCTCCTACAATGAGCAGTTCTTC. Its protein is CASSDLPNFSYNEQFF.

This clonotype has at least ten counts. The chain uses TRBV12-3 or TRBV12-4 and TRBJ1-1; 8 bases are shared with TRBD1. Unmatched junction bases numbered 1, after V lost 3 bases and J lost 4 bases. This CDR3 comprises 13 residues. The CDR3 DNA sequence: TGTGCCAGCAGTTTTACAGGGGGCACTGAAGCTTTCTTT. This gives the protein CASSFTGGTEAFF.

This clonotype appeared a few times. The chain carries TRBV4-1 and TRBJ2-5, with D possibly TRBD1 on 6 matching bases. The CDR3 is made up of 14 amino acids. Germline values: CDR1 MGHRA, CDR2 YSYEKL. The V gene lost 3 bases and the J gene lost 6 bases, with 14 bases spanning the gap. CDR3 loop: CASSHATGKQTQYF. As DNA, the CDR3 is TGCGCCAGCAGCCACGCCACAGGGAAACAGACCCAGTACTTC.

This clonotype was counted many times. The CDR3 loop is CSVGLPPYQETQYF. DNA of the CDR3: TGCAGCGTTGGTCTTCCTCCGTACCAAGAGACCCAGTACTTC. The V gene is TRBV29-1, the J gene TRBJ2-5; D is ambiguous. CDR1 and CDR2 (germline): SQVTM, ANQGSEA. The CDR3 runs to 14 residues. The V end lost 4 bases, the J end lost 0 bases, and 12 bases lay between the germline ends.

Only a few counts were recorded for this clonotype. The V gene is TRBV10-3, the J gene TRBJ1-5, with D perhaps matching TRBD1 (5 bases). With 0 bases removed from V and 3 bases from J, the gap between germline ends came to 9 bases. CDR3 size: 15 residues. The germline V gene has CDR1 ENHRY and CDR2 SYGVKD. CDR3 sequence reads: CAISESQVLNQPQHF. CDR3 in DNA: TGTGCCATCAGTGAGTCACAGGTACTCAATCAGCCCCAGCATTTT.

This clonotype was observed a few times. This sequence may be a read error, since a much larger clone differs from it by one base. J is TRBJ2-1 and V is TRBV11-3; no definite D call. The V gene's germline CDR1 is SGHNT and CDR2 YENEEA. The CDR3 spans 16 residues. Here the CDR3 reads CAISLYGNTFYNEQFF. The CDR3 DNA reads TGTGCCATCAGCTTGTACGGCAACACGTTCTACAATGAGCAGTTCTTC. Full variable domain (outside the CDR3, taken from reference TRBV11-3 and TRBJ2-1): EAGVVQSPRYKIIEKKQPVAFWCNPISGHNTLYWYLQNLGQGPELLIRYENEEAVDDSQLPKDRFSAERLKGVDSTLKIQPAELGDSAVYLCAISLYGNTFYNEQFFGPGTRLTVL.

On this clonotype itself: One junction end does not reproduce the germline sequence, and a read error may be involved. In DNA form, the CDR3 reads TGTGCCATCAGTTCGGGCAGGGGGGGAGCCCTCTTT. This gives the protein CAISSGRGGALF. The gene calls are TRBV10-3 and TRBJ1-1; 7 nucleotides line up with TRBD1. The CDR3 contains 12 residues. Germline V CDR1 and CDR2: ENHRY, SYGVKD.

As for this clonotype: A much larger clone lies a single base off, so this may be a read error. The chain links TRBV29-1 to TRBJ2-3, with D possibly matching TRBD2 (6 bases). CDR1 is SQVTM and CDR2 is ANQGSEA in the germline V gene. V dropped 7 bases and J dropped 0 bases, with 11 bases sitting between them. The length of the CDR3 is 13 residues. The CDR3, as DNA: TGCAGCGCTGCGGGACCTAGCACAGATACGCAGTATTTT. Amino acid sequence: CSAAGPSTDTQYF.

The chain uses TRBV6-5 and TRBJ2-3; D remains unclear. The CDR3 runs to 15 residues. V shed 6 bases and J shed 5 bases, with 18 bases lying between them. Germline CDR1 and CDR2: MNHEY and SVGAGI. In DNA, the CDR3 is TGTGCCAGCAGAGGTGGTTTAATCTCCGTAGATACGCAGTATTTT. Translation: CASRGGLISVDTQYF.

The chain carries TRBV5-6 and TRBJ2-7; D is unclear. This CDR3 contains 14 residues. Germline CDR1 reads SGHDT; CDR2 reads YYEEEE. Trimming removed 0 bases at V and 6 bases at J, with 13 bases between. The CDR3, as DNA: TGTGCCAGCAGCTTGGCCACGCTGAGTACCGAGCAGTACTTC. Translated, it gives CASSLATLSTEQYF. Complete variable domain (other parts from reference TRBV5-6 and TRBJ2-7): DAGVTQSPTHLIKTRGQQVTLRCSPKSGHDTVSWYQQALGQGPQFIFQYYEEEERQRGNFPDRFSGHQFPNYSSELNVNALLLGDSALYLCASSLATLSTEQYFGPGTRLTVT.

As to this clonotype: A much larger clone lies one base from this, so it may be a read error. The chain couples TRBV12-3 or TRBV12-4 to TRBJ1-2, with a weak D call TRBD1 (6 bases). The V gene lost 5 bases and the J gene lost 7 bases, with 11 bases spanning the gap. The CDR3 has 12 residues. CDR3 DNA sequence: TGTGCCAGCAGTGGGGGCTGGCTTGGCTACACCTTC. Amino acid sequence: CASSGGWLGYTF.

The chain carries TRBV7-9 and TRBJ2-3; the D gene is possibly TRBD2 (6 bases). Germline V gene lookup returns CDR1 SEHNR and CDR2 FQNEAQ (reference sequence). The CDR3 is made up of 13 amino acids. V lost 6 bases, J lost 6 bases, and 13 bases lay in between. CDR3 nucleotides: TGTGCCAGCAGTTCCTCGGGGGTCGATACGCAGTATTTT. Translating gives CASSSSGVDTQYF.

In this sample, this clonotype turned up a few times. V usage is TRBV4-3 and J usage is TRBJ2-7; D gene ambiguous. CDR1 and CDR2 from the germline V gene are LGHNA and YSLEER. Trimming removed 10 bases from V and 5 bases from J, with 18 bases in between. This CDR3 has 13 residues. The CDR3 protein is CATREKPTHEQYF. In DNA, the CDR3 is TGCGCCACCCGTGAAAAACCAACCCACGAGCAGTACTTC.

Remarks on this clonotype: At one end, the junction sequence differs from germline, possibly due to a read error. The chain uses TRBV14 and TRBJ2-1; maybe TRBD2 (5 bases). Looked up from germline, CDR1 is SGHDN and CDR2 is FVKESK. This CDR3 region has 13 residues. The CDR3 DNA reads as TGTGGCAGCAGCGGACTTCTCTTCGGTGAGCAGTTCTTC. This gives the protein CGSSGLLFGEQFF.

The sample holds a few counts of this clonotype. The chain uses TRBV6-6 and TRBJ2-2, with 7 bases that match TRBD2. The CDR3 extends over 12 amino acids. Germline V gives CDR1 MNHNY, CDR2 SVGAGI (reference sequence). After removal of 6 bases from V and 5 bases from J, the junction contained 0 bases not matched to a gene. The DNA for the CDR3 is TGTGCCAGCAGGGGGGGGACCGGGGAGCTGTTTTTT. Amino acid sequence: CASRGGTGELFF.

This clonotype showed up just once. At one end the junction does not follow the germline gene, possibly because of a read error. This sequence joins TRBV11-2 and TRBJ1-5; 8 bases agree with TRBD1. Germline lookup yields CDR1 SGHAT and CDR2 FQNNGV. The CDR3 contains 16 residues. CDR3 protein: CTSSLTGGAGNQPQHF. The CDR3 bases are TGTACCAGCAGCCTAACAGGGGGTGCGGGCAATCAGCCCCAACATTTT.